Each of the 21 T cell receptor beta chains below was sequenced from the same sample in a study of blood T cell repertoires in COVID-19. Sequencing was performed with immunoSEQ multiplex PCR; in TCRdb, only in-frame clones are kept and a portion is missing. The table shows approximately 220,000 clones, with about 80% occurring only once. The sample consisted of PBMCs or T cells enriched from blood (not recorded which). The receptors come from a woman between 40 and 55 years old with acute COVID-19.

V usage is TRBV7-8 and J usage is TRBJ1-5; TRBD1 matches 7 bases. Germline assignment: CDR1 SGHVS and CDR2 FQNEAQ. CDR3 length: 18 residues. The junction had 13 bases not matched to a gene; V was cut back by 2 bases and J by 3 bases. CDR3 bases: TGTGCCAGCAGCTTAAGAGCCCCGCGACAGGGAGACAATCAGCCCCAGCATTTT. Amino acid sequence: CASSLRAPRQGDNQPQHF.

The chain carries TRBV5-1 and TRBJ2-2; the D gene is possibly TRBD1 (5 bases). The V gene's germline CDR1 is SGHRS and CDR2 YFSETQ. V was clipped by 5 bases and J by 2 bases, with 19 bases between them. This CDR3 has 17 residues. For the CDR3, the DNA is TGCGCCAGCAGTCTGACAGTTCGGTTAGCCAACACCGGGGAGCTGTTTTTT. As protein: CASSLTVRLANTGELFF.

The chain recombines TRBV10-3 with TRBJ1-2, with D uncertain. Germline CDR1 and CDR2: ENHRY and SYGVKD. This CDR3 contains 14 residues. V gave up 3 bases and J gave up 8 bases, with 16 bases separating them. CDR3 in DNA: TGTGCCATCAGTGAAGCCCCGGCGGGGAAAGGCTACACCTTC. Encoded protein: CAISEAPAGKGYTF.

The chain carries TRBV24-1 and TRBJ2-1; TRBD2 matches 8 bases. The CDR3 spans 18 residues. V gave up 4 bases and J gave up 0 bases; unmatched junction bases: 10. CDR1 KGHDR and CDR2 SFDVKD come from the germline V gene. The CDR3 region is CATSDAAGGMSSYNEQFF. The CDR3 region has the DNA TGTGCCACCAGTGACGCGGCGGGGGGTATGAGCTCCTACAATGAGCAGTTCTTC.

The V gene is TRBV28, the J gene TRBJ1-6; TRBD1 aligns across 11 bases. The CDR3 runs to 20 residues. CDR1 and CDR2 (germline): MDHEN, SYDVKM. The V segment lost 7 bases and the J segment 0 bases; nucleotides outside the gene matches: 14. Here the CDR3 reads CASIHSLGTGGSSYNSPLHF. The CDR3 region has the DNA TGTGCCAGCATCCACTCCCTCGGGACAGGGGGGAGCTCCTATAATTCACCCCTCCACTTT.

This clone was picked up a small number of times. The chain combines TRBV19 with TRBJ1-5; 9 positions agree with TRBD1. V dropped 4 bases and J dropped 3; count of bases not matched to a gene: 4. The CDR3 contains 15 residues. Looked up from germline, CDR1 is LNHDA and CDR2 is SQIVND (reference sequence). CDR3 protein: CASSTDRGDNQPQHF. The CDR3 DNA reads TGTGCCAGTAGTACCGACAGGGGGGACAATCAGCCCCAGCATTTT.

This clone was counted between two and nine times. V and J are TRBV20-1 and TRBJ1-6; TRBD1 aligns across 8 bases. V trimming: 3 bases; J trimming: 8 bases; junction bases outside the gene matches: 3. Germline CDR1 reads DFQATT; CDR2 reads SNEGSKA (reference sequence). There are 13 residues in the CDR3. Here the CDR3 reads CSASPDRDSPLHF. CDR3 coding DNA: TGCAGTGCTAGTCCGGACAGGGATTCACCCCTCCACTTT.

The rearrangement links TRBV19 to TRBJ2-7, with D possibly being TRBD2 (5 bases). From germline, CDR1 is LNHDA and CDR2 SQIVND (reference sequence). Trimming took 9 bases from V and 2 from J, leaving 11 bases between them. There are 12 residues in the CDR3. CDR3 sequence: CASGMGTYEQYF. The CDR3 region has the DNA TGTGCCAGCGGGATGGGGACCTACGAGCAGTACTTC. The variable domain in full, completed from reference TRBV19 and TRBJ2-7, reads DGGITQSPKYLFRKEGQNVTLSCEQNLNHDAMYWYRQDPGQGLRLIYYSQIVNDFQKGDIAEGYSVSREKKESFPLTVTSAQKNPTAFYLCASGMGTYEQYFGPGTRLTVT.

This clone was detected a few times. The chain couples TRBV7-8 to TRBJ2-7; 7 bases are a match to TRBD2. The CDR3 consists of 15 residues. Germline V gene data show CDR1 as SGHVS and CDR2 as FQNEAQ. V was clipped by 2 bases and J by 3 bases; unmatched bases: 7. CDR3 bases: TGTGCCAGCAGCTTACGGGAGCGGGGTTTCTACGAGCAGTACTTC. Its protein is CASSLRERGFYEQYF.

The chain carries TRBV2 and TRBJ2-1; TRBD2 is a possible D gene (7 bases). V lost 8 bases, J lost 4 bases, and 18 bases lay in between. The CDR3 runs to 15 residues. Germline CDR1 is SNHLY and CDR2 is FYNNEI. The CDR3 DNA sequence: TGTGCCAGCGGCACCCAGGGGAGGGGTTACAATGAGCAGTTCTTC. This gives the protein CASGTQGRGYNEQFF. The full variable domain, its missing parts supplied by reference TRBV2 and TRBJ2-1, is EPEVTQTPSHQVTQMGQEVILRCVPISNHLYFYWYRQILGQKVEFLVSFYNNEISEKSEIFDDQFSVERPDGSNFTLKIRSTKLEDSAMYFCASGTQGRGYNEQFFGPGTRLTVL.

CDR3 in DNA: TGTGCCAGCAGTTTCGGGACAGCGGAGGGAAACACCATATATTTT. Its protein product is CASSFGTAEGNTIYF. This rearrangement joins TRBV28 to TRBJ1-3; 7 bases are a match to TRBD1. Germline-derived CDR1 and CDR2 are MDHEN and SYDVKM. The CDR3 length is 15 residues. J was trimmed by 4 bases and V by 3 bases; bases with no gene match: 6. Together with reference TRBV28 and TRBJ1-3, the CDR3 gives the full variable domain: DVKVTQSSRYLVKRTGEKVFLECVQDMDHENMFWYRQDPGLGLRLIYFSYDVKMKEKGDIPEGYSVSREKKERFSLILESASTNQTSMYLCASSFGTAEGNTIYFGEGSWLTVV.

The chain carries TRBV19 and TRBJ1-2, with TRBD1 matching 7 bases. With V trimmed by 0 bases and J by 8 bases, 9 bases remained unmatched. Germline V CDR1 and CDR2: LNHDA, SQIVND (reference sequence). The CDR3 has 15 amino acids. This CDR3 is CASSIDSRTGGGYTF. In DNA form, the CDR3 reads TGTGCCAGTAGTATAGATTCCCGGACAGGAGGGGGCTACACCTTC.

This chain joins TRBV4-2 and TRBJ1-2; the D is unclear. Germline CDR1 and CDR2: LGHNA and YNFKEQ. The CDR3 contains 17 residues. V lost 1 base to trimming and J lost 2 bases, with 17 bases between them. The chain's CDR3 is CASSQALGQLVNYGYTF. CDR3 in DNA: TGTGCCAGCAGCCAAGCCCTGGGCCAGTTGGTAAACTATGGCTACACCTTC.

This chain joins TRBV5-1 and TRBJ2-2; unclear D gene. Trimming took 6 bases from V and 4 from J, leaving 7 bases between them. Per the germline V gene, CDR1 is SGHRS and CDR2 is YFSETQ. The CDR3 consists of 12 residues. For the CDR3, the DNA is TGCGCCAGCAATCTCGGCACCGGGGAGCTGTTTTTT. As protein: CASNLGTGELFF. The variable domain in full, with the rest retrieved from reference TRBV5-1 and TRBJ2-2, is KAGVTQTPRYLIKTRGQQVTLSCSPISGHRSVSWYQQTPGQGLQFLFEYFSETQRNKGNFPGRFSGRQFSNSRSEMNVSTLELGDSALYLCASNLGTGELFFGEGSRLTVL.

This clone occurred a few times. This specimen includes other DNA sequences encoding the same CDR3. This rearrangement joins TRBV4-2 to TRBJ2-7, with 11 bases fitting TRBD1. Germline CDR1 is LGHNA and CDR2 is YNFKEQ. V was pared by 3 bases and J by 2 bases, with 3 bases of the junction left unmatched. The CDR3 spans 15 residues. The DNA for the CDR3 is TGTGCCAGCAGCCAGGGACAGGGGGGGCCCTACGAGCAGTACTTC. This translates into CASSQGQGGPYEQYF.

This chain links TRBV29-1 with TRBJ2-5; 7 nucleotides match TRBD2. The CDR3 loop spans 15 amino acids. With V trimmed by 3 bases and J by 5 bases, 12 bases remained unmatched. Germline V gene data show CDR1 as SQVTM and CDR2 as ANQGSEA. In DNA, the CDR3 is TGCAGCGTTGATGGAGCGGGAATTCCGTTGGAGACCCAGTACTTC. Translated: CSVDGAGIPLETQYF. Full variable domain (remainder filled in from reference TRBV29-1 and TRBJ2-5): SAVISQKPSRDICQRGTSLTIQCQVDSQVTMMFWYRQQPGQSLTLIATANQGSEATYESGFVIDKFPISRPNLTFSTLTVSNMSPEDSSIYLCSVDGAGIPLETQYFGPGTRLLVL.

This chain joins TRBV7-3 and TRBJ1-1, with D uncertain. Germline V gene lookup returns CDR1 SGHTA and CDR2 FQGTGA. The CDR3 consists of 13 residues. V lost 5 bases and J 2 bases, leaving 9 bases between the germline ends. CDR3 sequence: CASSQTLNTEAFF. CDR3 coding DNA: TGTGCCAGCAGCCAGACACTTAACACTGAAGCTTTCTTT.

The J gene is TRBJ2-5, the V gene TRBV11-3, with TRBD1 matching over 7 bases. This CDR3 has 15 amino acids. V shed 1 base and J 6 bases; nucleotides not matched to a gene: 8. The germline gives CDR1 SGHNT, CDR2 YENEEA. CDR3 sequence reads: CASSLGTGDSKTQYF. The CDR3 region has the DNA TGTGCCAGCAGCTTAGGGACAGGAGACTCAAAGACCCAGTACTTC. The variable domain in full, with the rest retrieved from reference TRBV11-3 and TRBJ2-5, is EAGVVQSPRYKIIEKKQPVAFWCNPISGHNTLYWYLQNLGQGPELLIRYENEEAVDDSQLPKDRFSAERLKGVDSTLKIQPAELGDSAVYLCASSLGTGDSKTQYFGPGTRLLVL.

The rearrangement joins TRBV7-2 to TRBJ2-7, with 10 positions matching TRBD2. V trimming: 0 bases; J trimming: 6 bases; junction bases outside the gene matches: 5. The CDR3 consists of 15 residues. Germline lookup yields CDR1 SGHTA and CDR2 FQGNSA. CDR3 DNA sequence: TGTGCCAGCAGCTTAGCGCTAGCGGGGGTTACCGAGCAGTACTTC. Its translation is CASSLALAGVTEQYF.

The chain employs TRBV2 and TRBJ2-7; TRBD2 matches 8 bases. Germline V CDR1 and CDR2: SNHLY, FYNNEI. This CDR3 is 15 amino acids long. Germline trimming cut 7 bases from V and 3 bases from J; bases unmatched to any gene: 11. CDR3 DNA: TGTGCCAGCAAAAACGAGGGACTAGTTGGCTACGAGCAGTACTTC. This codes for CASKNEGLVGYEQYF.

The rearrangement uses TRBV27 and TRBJ2-1, with 7 bases that match TRBD1. Germline V lookup: CDR1 MNHEY, CDR2 SMNVEV (reference sequence). This CDR3 is 15 amino acids long. The V gene end was trimmed by 3 bases and the J gene end by 5 bases; junction bases not matched to a gene: 7. The CDR3 is CASSLLGTANNEQFF. CDR3 sequence (DNA): TGTGCCAGCAGTTTGCTAGGGACAGCTAACAATGAGCAGTTCTTC.